This T cell receptor beta chain was recovered during a study of response to subunit inactivated influenza vaccine. The study, taken as a whole, reports: The authors put forward the suggestion that each seasonal influenza vaccination may bring in only a limited number of new T cells.

TCRdb analysed the RT-PCR reads with MiXCR anew, one entry per CDR3 protein. The sample contains 600,000 to 850,000 distinct CDR3 sequences, approximately 14% of which appear only once. Per the germline V gene, CDR1 is SGHAT and CDR2 is FQDESV (reference sequence). Trimming stripped 1 base from V and 2 bases from J, with 9 bases between. The length of the CDR3 is 15 residues. This clonotype appeared a few times. The target antigen is unknown. The sample here was PBMCs from blood, taken 14 days before vaccination. The source of this sequence is a middle-aged man who received an inactivated influenza vaccine. The chain couples TRBV11-1 to TRBJ2-1; no definite D call. As DNA, the CDR3 is TGTGCCAGCAGCTTAGGGCAGCCTGCCTACAATGAGCAGTTCTTC. Protein sequence: CASSLGQPAYNEQFF.